Described below is a single T cell receptor beta chain sequence and its context. The sample holds other DNA sequences that translate to the same CDR3. Since all of the isolated RNA was reverse transcribed, expressed TCRB transcripts were what got sequenced. Sequenced by immunoSEQ multiplex PCR; TCRdb stores in-frame clones only, minus some. The data hold almost 350,000 clones, with around 7.6% observed a single time. These data originate in a study of beta chain features in type 1 diabetes. The germline V gene has CDR1 MNHNS and CDR2 SASEGT. The CDR3 has 13 amino acids. Trimming at V came to 7 bases and at J to 7 bases, leaving 7 bases not matched to a gene.

Sequencing was performed on central memory CD4+ T cells from blood. This chain connects TRBV6-1 to TRBJ2-7, with 10 bases fitting TRBD1. The TCR comes from a woman between 18 and 29 years old in good health. The CDR3 is CASKGQGRREQYF. The CDR3 nucleotides read TGTGCCAGCAAGGGACAGGGGCGGCGAGAGCAGTACTTC.